This paragraph reports one T cell receptor (beta chain). This sample is part of a study of blood T cell repertoires in COVID-19. Study context: The United States, Italy and Spain were the sources of the acute and convalescent COVID-19 samples. Sample material is recorded as cDNA or gDNA derived from T cells, B-cell-depleted T cells, or PBMCs.

Trimming removed 5 bases at V and 1 base at J, with 10 bases between. Germline lookup yields CDR1 LNHDA and CDR2 SQIVND (reference sequence). The CDR3 covers 14 residues. How the authors handled the data: Quantification of nucleated cells was approximated via reference gene primer amplification. TCRdb keeps only in-frame clones here, not all; method: immunoSEQ multiplex PCR. The V and J calls and clone size are taken from that table; D and trimming were inferred from the DNA. Among a few hundred thousand clones listed, around 92% were seen once. Specimen: peripheral blood. The source is a man aged 35 to 55 with acute or convalescent COVID-19. This chain uses TRBV19 with TRBJ2-3, with D possibly TRBD1 on 6 matching bases. CDR3: CASSAQGGTDTQYF. CDR3 sequence (DNA): TGTGCCAGTAGTGCACAGGGTGGCACAGATACGCAGTATTTT.